Below are 5 T cell receptor beta chains sequenced from a single sample in a study of shared clonotypes between healthy human individuals. The protocol was immunoSEQ multiplex PCR, while the TCRdb copy is restricted to in-frame clones and leaves out a portion. The table has 2 million or so clones, roughly 96% seen once. The specimen sequenced was naive CD4+ T cells sorted from blood. Subset defined: CD45RA+ positively selected. All receptors derive from a young man in good health.

The chain is built from TRBV30 and TRBJ1-5; D uncertain. Germline assignment: CDR1 GTSNPN and CDR2 SVGIG (reference sequence). The CDR3 runs 18 residues. This CDR3 is CALETGPTPAPSNQPQHF. In DNA, the CDR3 is TGTGCGCTGGAGACTGGACCAACGCCTGCACCTAGCAATCAGCCCCAGCATTTT. The full variable domain, with the rest looked up from reference TRBV30 and TRBJ1-5, is SQTIHQWPATLVQPVGSPLSLECTVEGTSNPNLYWYRQAAGRGLQLLFYSVGIGQISSEVPQNLSASRPQDRQFILSSKKLLLSDSGFYLCALETGPTPAPSNQPQHFGDGTRLSIL.

This clone was detected once. The chain has TRBV7-9 and TRBJ2-3; TRBD2 matches at 10 bases. Germline V gene data show CDR1 as SEHNR and CDR2 as FQNEAQ (reference sequence). V dropped 5 bases and J dropped 3; count of bases not matched to a gene: 8. The CDR3 covers 16 residues. CDR3 amino acids: CASSLGLAGVTDTQYF. The CDR3 region has the DNA TGTGCCAGCAGCCTGGGGCTAGCGGGAGTAACAGATACGCAGTATTTT.

On this clone itself: The same CDR3 is also encoded by other DNA sequences in this sample. The chain employs TRBV18 and TRBJ2-5; D call uncertain. CDR3 size: 12 residues. The germline V and J ends were trimmed by 4 bases and 5 bases, with 8 bases remaining between them. Germline V gives CDR1 KGHSH, CDR2 LQKENI. The DNA for the CDR3 is TGTGCCAGCTCACAGGGTGGGGAGACCCAGTACTTC. Residues: CASSQGGETQYF.

Worth noting for this clone: Other nucleotide sequences from this sample produce the same CDR3. This chain joins TRBV9 and TRBJ2-5; TRBD2 matches 13 bases. The CDR3 has 16 amino acids. Trimming cost V 3 bases and J 2 bases; bases outside gene matches: 4. CDR1 is SGDLS and CDR2 is YYNGEE in the germline V gene. The CDR3 DNA follows: TGTGCCAGCAGCGCCGGACTAGCGGGGGTACAAGAGACCCAGTACTTC. Protein product: CASSAGLAGVQETQYF. Together with reference TRBV9 and TRBJ2-5, the CDR3 gives the full variable domain: DSGVTQTPKHLITATGQRVTLRCSPRSGDLSVYWYQQSLDQGLQFLIQYYNGEERAKGNILERFSAQQFPDLHSELNLSSLELGDSALYFCASSAGLAGVQETQYFGPGTRLLVL.

This clone appeared a single time. V usage is TRBV7-6 and J usage is TRBJ2-7; 9 bases are shared with TRBD1. V was clipped by 1 base and J by 3 bases; unmatched bases: 7. This CDR3 has 16 residues. CDR1 SGHVS and CDR2 FNYEAQ come from the germline V gene. CDR3: CASSLDSGTGIYEQYF. The CDR3 DNA reads TGTGCCAGCAGCTTAGACTCCGGGACAGGGATCTACGAGCAGTACTTC. Variable domain in full (rest from reference TRBV7-6 and TRBJ2-7): GAGVSQSPRYKVTKRGQDVALRCDPISGHVSLYWYRQALGQGPEFLTYFNYEAQQDKSGLPNDRFSAERPEGSISTLTIQRTEQRDSAMYRCASSLDSGTGIYEQYFGPGTRLTVT.